This TCR beta chain was retrieved from a study of T cell changes during pregnancy in multiple sclerosis. Sequencing was performed with immunoSEQ multiplex PCR; in TCRdb, only in-frame clones are kept and a portion is missing. Of approximately 46,000 clones in the sample, 85% to 90% were seen once. Germline values: CDR1 SGHDT, CDR2 YYEEEE. The J segment lost 4 bases and the V segment lost 2 bases, leaving 10 bases of the junction unmatched. The CDR3 runs to 16 residues. The chain has TRBV5-6 and TRBJ2-7, with 9 bases identical to TRBD1. Sequencing was performed on CD8+ T cells from peripheral blood mononuclear cells, taken in the second trimester of pregnancy. This receptor was taken from a female donor with multiple sclerosis, enrolled in a pregnancy study. The chain's CDR3 is CASSFITGQGKYEQYF. CDR3 sequence (DNA): TGTGCCAGCAGCTTCATAACCGGACAGGGGAAATACGAGCAGTACTTC.